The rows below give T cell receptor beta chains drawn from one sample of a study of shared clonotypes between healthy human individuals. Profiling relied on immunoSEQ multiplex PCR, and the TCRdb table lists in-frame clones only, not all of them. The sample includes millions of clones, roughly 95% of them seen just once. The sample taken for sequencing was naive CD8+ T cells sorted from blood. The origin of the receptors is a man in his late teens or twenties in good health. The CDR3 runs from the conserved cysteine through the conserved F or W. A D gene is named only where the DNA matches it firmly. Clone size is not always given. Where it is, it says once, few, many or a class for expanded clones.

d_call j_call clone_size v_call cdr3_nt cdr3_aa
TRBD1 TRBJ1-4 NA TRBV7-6 TGTGCCAGCAGCCTCTGGACAGGACCTAATGAAAAACTGTTTTTT CASSLWTGPNEKLFF
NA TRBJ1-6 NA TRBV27 TGTGCCAGCAGTTTACAGGACTATAATTCACCCCTCCACTTT CASSLQDYNSPLHF
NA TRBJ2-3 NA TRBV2 TGTGCCAGCAGTTACATAACAGATACGCAGTATTTT CASSYITDTQYF
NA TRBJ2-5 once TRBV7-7 TGTGCTAGCAGCTTAAGGGTATTAGAGACCCAGTACTTC CASSLRVLETQYF
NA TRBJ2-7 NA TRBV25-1 TGTGCCAGCAGTGAATACAGGGCAGGGATCCACTACGAGCAGTACTTC CASSEYRAGIHYEQYF
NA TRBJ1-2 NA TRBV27 TGTGCCAGCAGTTTGACCCCCGTCTGGGGAGGTGCAAAGAGAAACTATGGCTACACCTTC CASSLTPVWGGAKRNYGYTF
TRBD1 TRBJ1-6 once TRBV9 TGTGCCAGCAGCGTAGAGGGACAGGGGTCCTATAATTCACCCCTCCACTTT CASSVEGQGSYNSPLHF
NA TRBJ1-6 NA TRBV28 TGTGCCAGCAGTTCCTACGTAGGAATCAATTCACCCCTCCACTTT CASSSYVGINSPLHF
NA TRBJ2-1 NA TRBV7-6 TGTGCCAGCAGCCAGGACAAAGGGAGCTCCTACAATGAGCAGTTCTTC CASSQDKGSSYNEQFF
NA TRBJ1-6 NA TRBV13 TGTGCCAGCAGCTTACGTGGAGGAAATTCACCCCTCCACTTT CASSLRGGNSPLHF
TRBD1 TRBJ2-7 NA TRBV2 TGTGCCAGCAGTGAAAGTACAGGGGGCGAGTACGAGCAGTACTTC CASSESTGGEYEQYF
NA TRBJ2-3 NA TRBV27 TGTGCCAGCAGTTTTGGGGGCTGGGATACGCAGTATTTT CASSFGGWDTQYF
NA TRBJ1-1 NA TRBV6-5 TGTGCCAGCAGCAAGGGGGGGGCCACTGAAGCTTTCTTT CASSKGGATEAFF
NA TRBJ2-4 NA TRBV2 TGTGCCAGCATTCTAAACGTGGCAGACATTCAGTACTTC CASILNVADIQYF
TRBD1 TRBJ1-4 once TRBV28 TGTGCCAGCAGTTTTCTACTACCGGACAGGGCAGATGAAAAACTGTTTTTT CASSFLLPDRADEKLFF
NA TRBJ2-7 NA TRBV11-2 TGTGCCAGCAGCTTAGGGCTAGCCTACGAGCAGTACTTC CASSLGLAYEQYF
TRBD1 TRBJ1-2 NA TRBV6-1 TGTGCCAGCAGGGGACCCGGGACAGTCTATGGCTACACCTTC CASRGPGTVYGYTF
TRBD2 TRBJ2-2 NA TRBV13 TGTGCCAGCAGCCTCCGACTAGCGGGAGTCACCGGGGAGCTGTTTTTT CASSLRLAGVTGELFF
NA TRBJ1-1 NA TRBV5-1 TGCGCCAGCAGCTTGGGAGGGGAACTGGGTGAAGCTTTCTTT CASSLGGELGEAFF
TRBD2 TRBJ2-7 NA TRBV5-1 TGCGCCAGCAGGTCCGGCCGGCTAGCGGGAGACGAGCAGTACTTC CASRSGRLAGDEQYF
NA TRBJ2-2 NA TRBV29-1 TGCAGCGTTGAAGATTGGAAGGGGGGCGACACCGGGGAGCTGTTTTTT CSVEDWKGGDTGELFF
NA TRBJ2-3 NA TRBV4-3 TGCGCCAGCAGCCAAGATTCGAACTTGGGCGAGTCGGATACGCAGTATTTT CASSQDSNLGESDTQYF
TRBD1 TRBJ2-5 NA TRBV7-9 TGTGCCAGCAGCTCGAGGACAGGGGGCCTCCAAGAGACCCAGTACTTC CASSSRTGGLQETQYF
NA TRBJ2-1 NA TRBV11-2 TGTGCCAGCAGCTTAGTTCCGGCAGAGCAGTTCTTC CASSLVPAEQFF
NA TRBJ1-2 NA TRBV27 TGTGCCAGCTGGGCAGGCATCAACTATGGCTACACCTTC CASWAGINYGYTF
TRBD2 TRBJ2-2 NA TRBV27 TGTGCCAGCACCAAAGGTTCGGGACTAGACAACACCGGGGAGCTGTTTTTT CASTKGSGLDNTGELFF
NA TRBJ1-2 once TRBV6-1 TGTGCCAGCAGCTATCATTTCAATGGCTACACCTTC CASSYHFNGYTF
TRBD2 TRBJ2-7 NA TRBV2 TGTGCCAGCAGCCCCCATAGCGGGGGGCCTGCCGACTACGAGCAGTACTTC CASSPHSGGPADYEQYF
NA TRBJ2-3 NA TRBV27 TGTGCCAGCAGTCATCAGGACAGTTGGGGCACAGATACGCAGTATTTT CASSHQDSWGTDTQYF
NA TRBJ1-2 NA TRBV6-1 TGTGCCAGCAGCGAGAGATGGTCGATCGGTGGCTACACCTTC CASSERWSIGGYTF
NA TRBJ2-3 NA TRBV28 TGTGCCAGTGAGGGACAGCATAGCGGAGATACGCAGTATTTT CASEGQHSGDTQYF